This T cell receptor beta chain came from a study of blood T cell repertoires in COVID-19. The wider study: COVID-19 samples from acute and convalescent phases originated in the United States, Italy and Spain. The cDNA or gDNA used as material had been derived from T cells, B-cell-depleted T cells, or PBMCs.

Germline CDR1 reads SNHLY; CDR2 reads FYNNEI. Trimming removed 3 bases from V and 7 bases from J; junction bases left unmatched: 2. This CDR3 is 15 amino acids long. Study processing details: Quantification of nucleated cells was approximated via reference gene primer amplification. The repertoire was sequenced with immunoSEQ multiplex PCR; TCRdb's copy has only in-frame clones and lacks some. From that table come the V and J calls and clone size; the DNA was used to work out D and trimming. Of about 480,000 clones listed, approximately 88% were seen once; the top ten hold roughly 13%. Followed over time, Seattle patients had been enrolled while infection was active.

Sequencing was carried out using peripheral blood. This receptor was identified in a woman aged 50 to 65 with COVID-19, enrolled during active disease. This chain uses TRBV2 with TRBJ2-1, with 14 bases identical to TRBD2. CDR3 sequence: CASSEGLAGVNEQFF. The CDR3 region has the DNA TGTGCCAGCAGTGAGGGACTAGCGGGGGTGAATGAGCAGTTCTTC.